The present T cell receptor beta chain was sequenced within a study of T cell responses to AZD1222 COVID-19 vaccine. General observations from the study: Just a handful of AZD1222 recipients were seropositive at baseline.

Unmatched junction bases numbered 7, after V lost 6 bases and J lost 11 bases. This CDR3 region has 12 residues. Of note for this clone: Its cognate antigen is unknown.

Sequencing was performed with immunoSEQ multiplex PCR; in TCRdb, only in-frame clones are kept and a portion is missing. The repertoire has about 120,000 clones, around nine tenths of them found once; the top ten carry roughly 4.1%. This chain links TRBV12-3 or TRBV12-4 with TRBJ1-1, with 9 bases matching TRBD1. The clonotype originates from an adult in good health. Sequenced here: peripheral blood, sampled on day 0 of AZD1222 vaccination. The CDR3 loop reads CASRPTGGAAFF. As DNA, the CDR3 is TGTGCCAGCAGACCTACAGGGGGCGCGGCTTTCTTT.